This T cell receptor beta chain was identified in a study of T cells in Graves' hyperthyroidism and ophthalmopathy. The study's findings and limits: Most thyroid clonotypes expanded above 0.001 appeared in blood too.

What was amplified from RNA transcripts were TCR beta CDR3 regions. Primed by the HTBI set, a first-round RT-PCR was run on the TCR CDR3. TCRdb recomputed calls from the multiplex PCR reads with MiXCR, one row per CDR3 protein. This sample has around 420,000 distinct CDR3 sequences; 15% to 18% occur once, and the top ten carry around 7.7%. This clonotype was counted ten times or more. Its antigen remains unknown. Hyperthyroidism had been newly diagnosed in patients aged 18 to 65, and its duration was under 2 months. The CDR3 is 18 residues long. CDR1 is SGHNT, CDR2 YENEEA, per germline. The junction had 16 bases not matched to a gene; V was cut back by 4 bases and J by 3 bases.

The chain is built from TRBV11-3 and TRBJ2-7; 9 nucleotides align to TRBD2. Sample: blood. This TCR was recovered from a woman between 18 and 29 years old with Graves' hyperthyroidism. Here the CDR3 reads CASSYGGAGLAGDYEQYF. CDR3 nucleotides: TGTGCCAGCAGCTACGGAGGTGCGGGACTAGCAGGGGACTACGAGCAGTACTTC.